A selection of T cell receptor beta chains follows, all from one sample in a study of early stage breast cancer tumors. The assay was immunoSEQ multiplex PCR, and TCRdb's table has in-frame clones only and misses some. The sample carries about 17,000 clones, around four fifths recorded once. The sample was blood. The source is a person aged 65-85 years with breast cancer. CDR3s include the opening cysteine and the closing phenylalanine or tryptophan. Each record gives: J gene, V gene, clone size, D gene, CDR3 DNA, CDR3 protein. D genes are given only for firm matches. Clone sizes are given selectively: once, few, many, or a class where the clone is expanded.

J gene: TRBJ2-7; V gene: TRBV5-4; clone size: NA; D gene: TRBD1; CDR3 DNA: TGTGCCAGCAGCTTGGCCCTGGGACAGATCTCCTACGAGCAGTACTTC; CDR3 protein: CASSLALGQISYEQYF
J gene: TRBJ2-2; V gene: TRBV18; clone size: NA; D gene: TRBD1; CDR3 DNA: TGTGCCAGCTCACCAAGGGACAGCTCGAACACCGGGGAGCTGTTTTTT; CDR3 protein: CASSPRDSSNTGELFF
J gene: TRBJ2-3; V gene: TRBV15; clone size: NA; D gene: NA; CDR3 DNA: TGTGCCACCAGCAGAGCTGTCGGGGGCACAGATACGCAGTATTTT; CDR3 protein: CATSRAVGGTDTQYF
J gene: TRBJ2-7; V gene: TRBV7-3; clone size: NA; D gene: TRBD2; CDR3 DNA: TGTGCCAGCAGCTTAAACCCCCCAGGGCTAGCGGGGGGGCGGGGTTCCGAGCAGTACTTC; CDR3 protein: CASSLNPPGLAGGRGSEQYF
J gene: TRBJ1-1; V gene: TRBV7-2; clone size: NA; D gene: NA; CDR3 DNA: TGTGCCAGCAGCTTGAGTTTTGCGAACACTGAAGCTTTCTTT; CDR3 protein: CASSLSFANTEAFF
J gene: TRBJ1-1; V gene: TRBV6-5; clone size: NA; D gene: NA; CDR3 DNA: TGTGCCAGCAGTTACTCAGCTAACACTGAAGCTTTCTTT; CDR3 protein: CASSYSANTEAFF
J gene: TRBJ1-5; V gene: TRBV11-2; clone size: NA; D gene: NA; CDR3 DNA: TGTGCCAGCAGCTTAGGCGGAAAACAGCCCCAGCATTTT; CDR3 protein: CASSLGGKQPQHF
J gene: TRBJ1-5; V gene: TRBV2; clone size: NA; D gene: TRBD1; CDR3 DNA: TGTGCCAGCAGGGGGGACAGTGCGGGGAATCAGCCCCAGCATTTT; CDR3 protein: CASRGDSAGNQPQHF
J gene: TRBJ1-5; V gene: TRBV30; clone size: NA; D gene: NA; CDR3 DNA: TGTGCCTGGAGTGTAGGGGGGGCGAGCAATCAGCCCCAGCATTTT; CDR3 protein: CAWSVGGASNQPQHF
J gene: TRBJ2-5; V gene: TRBV2; clone size: NA; D gene: TRBD1; CDR3 DNA: TGTGCCAGCGGAAGTAGGGGGCGCAAAGAGACCCAGTACTTC; CDR3 protein: CASGSRGRKETQYF
J gene: TRBJ2-7; V gene: TRBV5-1; clone size: NA; D gene: TRBD1; CDR3 DNA: TGCGCCAGCAGCATATCCTCGGGACAGGGGGCGTCAGAGCAGTACTTC; CDR3 protein: CASSISSGQGASEQYF
J gene: TRBJ1-5; V gene: TRBV19; clone size: NA; D gene: TRBD1; CDR3 DNA: TGTGCCAGTAGTCCAATGACAGGGAAGGGTCAGCCCCAGCATTTT; CDR3 protein: CASSPMTGKGQPQHF
J gene: TRBJ2-7; V gene: TRBV7-9; clone size: NA; D gene: NA; CDR3 DNA: TGTGCCAGCAGCTTAGCCTCTCGCGGGCAATCCTACGAGCAGTACTTC; CDR3 protein: CASSLASRGQSYEQYF
J gene: TRBJ1-4; V gene: TRBV5-1; clone size: once; D gene: NA; CDR3 DNA: TGCGCCAGCAGCCCGGGGAGCACTAATGAAAAACTGTTTTTT; CDR3 protein: CASSPGSTNEKLFF
J gene: TRBJ1-6; V gene: TRBV11-2; clone size: NA; D gene: NA; CDR3 DNA: TGTGCCAGCAGCTTAGGTAGCTCCTATAATTCACCCCTCCACTTT; CDR3 protein: CASSLGSSYNSPLHF
J gene: TRBJ2-1; V gene: TRBV2; clone size: NA; D gene: NA; CDR3 DNA: TGTGCCAGCAGTGAAGGATGGGGCTATGAGCAGTTCTTC; CDR3 protein: CASSEGWGYEQFF
J gene: TRBJ2-5; V gene: TRBV7-6; clone size: NA; D gene: TRBD1; CDR3 DNA: TGTGCCAGCAGTCGGACAGGGCCCGAGACCCAGTACTTC; CDR3 protein: CASSRTGPETQYF
J gene: TRBJ1-1; V gene: TRBV18; clone size: few; D gene: NA; CDR3 DNA: TGTGCCAGCTCACCGCCAGGGCCCACTGAAGCTTTCTTT; CDR3 protein: CASSPPGPTEAFF
J gene: TRBJ2-1; V gene: TRBV19; clone size: NA; D gene: TRBD1; CDR3 DNA: TGTGCCAGTAGTATTGGGGACAGGGGGTTGAACAATGAGCAGTTCTTC; CDR3 protein: CASSIGDRGLNNEQFF
J gene: TRBJ1-1; V gene: TRBV6-5; clone size: NA; D gene: TRBD1; CDR3 DNA: TGTGCCAGCAGTTACGGGACAGGGATAGGAACTGAAGCTTTCTTT; CDR3 protein: CASSYGTGIGTEAFF
J gene: TRBJ1-1; V gene: TRBV28; clone size: NA; D gene: NA; CDR3 DNA: TGTGCCAGCACAGGGTTCACTGAAGCTTTCTTT; CDR3 protein: CASTGFTEAFF
J gene: TRBJ1-5; V gene: TRBV19; clone size: NA; D gene: TRBD1; CDR3 DNA: TGTGCCAGTACGACAGGGACGCGGCCCCAGCATTTT; CDR3 protein: CASTTGTRPQHF
J gene: TRBJ2-3; V gene: TRBV7-3; clone size: once; D gene: TRBD1; CDR3 DNA: TGTGCCAGCAGCTCGGGACAGGTCCCCCGCACAGATACGCAGTATTTT; CDR3 protein: CASSSGQVPRTDTQYF
J gene: TRBJ2-5; V gene: TRBV28; clone size: NA; D gene: NA; CDR3 DNA: TGTGCCAGCAGGTCCGAAGAGACCCAGTACTTC; CDR3 protein: CASRSEETQYF
J gene: TRBJ2-7; V gene: TRBV27; clone size: once; D gene: TRBD1; CDR3 DNA: TGTGCCAGCAGTTTACAGGGGGCGGGCTACGAGCAGTACTTC; CDR3 protein: CASSLQGAGYEQYF
J gene: TRBJ2-7; V gene: TRBV2; clone size: NA; D gene: TRBD1; CDR3 DNA: TGTGCCAGCAGAAGGACCCACAGGACAGGGGTGGACGAGCAGTACTTC; CDR3 protein: CASRRTHRTGVDEQYF